The 6 T cell receptor beta chains listed next were all sequenced from one sample in a study of blood T cell repertoires in COVID-19. The method was immunoSEQ multiplex PCR; TCRdb's version includes in-frame clones alone and lacks a portion of them. The repertoire holds more than 65,000 clones, with roughly 85% as singletons. What was sequenced was peripheral blood. The source is an elderly man with acute or convalescent COVID-19.

The chain employs TRBV19 and TRBJ2-7; 9 nucleotides agree with TRBD1. The CDR3 is 15 residues long. Germline V lookup: CDR1 LNHDA, CDR2 SQIVND (reference sequence). V shed 4 bases, J shed 2 bases, and the junction held 6 bases outside the gene matches. The CDR3 is CASSTRGQGPYEQYF. The CDR3 bases are TGTGCCAGTAGTACTAGGGGACAGGGACCCTACGAGCAGTACTTC.

This clone was observed a few times. The chain is built from TRBV19 and TRBJ1-1; 7 bases agree with TRBD1. This CDR3 has 14 residues. With 7 bases clipped from V and 1 base from J, the junction kept 6 bases outside the gene matches. Germline V lookup: CDR1 LNHDA, CDR2 SQIVND (reference sequence). The CDR3 loop is CASTRDRENTEAFF. CDR3 bases: TGTGCCAGTACTCGGGACAGAGAGAACACTGAAGCTTTCTTT.

A few counts support this clone. This chain connects TRBV6-4 to TRBJ1-5, with D hard to call. Germline loops: CDR1 MRHNA, CDR2 SNTAGT. The CDR3 sequence is 19 residues long. Trimming left V 2 bases short and J 0 bases short, with 20 bases between. The CDR3 sequence: CASSDPALAGEDSNQPQHF. The DNA of the CDR3 is TGTGCCAGCAGTGACCCAGCCCTGGCAGGCGAAGATAGCAATCAGCCCCAGCATTTT.

The V call is TRBV7-2, the J call TRBJ1-1, with 9 bases that match TRBD1. Germline CDR1 reads SGHTA; CDR2 reads FQGNSA. The V gene end was trimmed by 2 bases and the J gene end by 1 base; junction bases not matched to a gene: 8. The CDR3 runs 17 residues. CDR3 sequence: CASSLSPGQGWNTEAFF. The CDR3 bases are TGTGCCAGCAGCTTAAGCCCGGGACAGGGCTGGAACACTGAAGCTTTCTTT.

The rearrangement uses TRBV28 and TRBJ2-7; D might be TRBD2 (5 bases). The germline gives CDR1 MDHEN, CDR2 SYDVKM. The V gene lost 6 bases and the J gene lost 3 bases, with 18 bases spanning the gap. The CDR3 runs to 15 residues. The CDR3 sequence is CASSPPTTRVYEQYF. In DNA form, the CDR3 reads TGTGCCAGCAGCCCCCCCACAACTAGAGTCTACGAGCAGTACTTC.

The V and J genes are TRBV19 and TRBJ2-1; 7 bases match TRBD1. The junction had 15 bases not matched to a gene; V was cut back by 9 bases and J by 4 bases. Germline values: CDR1 LNHDA, CDR2 SQIVND (reference sequence). This CDR3 region has 16 residues. In DNA form, the CDR3 reads TGTGCCAGCCAGAGAGGCCGGGACAGTGCATACAATGAGCAGTTCTTC. This encodes CASQRGRDSAYNEQFF. The full variable domain, in which reference TRBV19 and TRBJ2-1 provide the parts outside the CDR3, is DGGITQSPKYLFRKEGQNVTLSCEQNLNHDAMYWYRQDPGQGLRLIYYSQIVNDFQKGDIAEGYSVSREKKESFPLTVTSAQKNPTAFYLCASQRGRDSAYNEQFFGPGTRLTVL.